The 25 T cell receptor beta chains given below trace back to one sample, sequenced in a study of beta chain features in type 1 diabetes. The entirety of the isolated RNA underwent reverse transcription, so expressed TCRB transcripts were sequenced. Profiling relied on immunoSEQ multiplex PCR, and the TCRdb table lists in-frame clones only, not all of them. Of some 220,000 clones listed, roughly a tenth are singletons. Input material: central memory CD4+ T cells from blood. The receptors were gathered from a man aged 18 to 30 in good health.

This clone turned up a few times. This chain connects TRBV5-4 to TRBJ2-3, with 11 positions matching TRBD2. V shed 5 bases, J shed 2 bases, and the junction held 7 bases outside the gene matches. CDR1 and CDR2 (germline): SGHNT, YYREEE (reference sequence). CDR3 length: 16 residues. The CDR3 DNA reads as TGTGCCAGCAGTGCTGGACTAGCGGGTTTCACAGATACGCAGTATTTT. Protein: CASSAGLAGFTDTQYF.

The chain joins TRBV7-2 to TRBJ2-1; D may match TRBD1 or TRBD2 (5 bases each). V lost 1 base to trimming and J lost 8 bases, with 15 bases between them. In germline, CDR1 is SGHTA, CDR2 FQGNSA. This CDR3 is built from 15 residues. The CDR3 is CASSLVRGPTYEQFF. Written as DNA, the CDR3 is TGTGCCAGCAGCTTAGTTCGGGGCCCCACATATGAGCAGTTCTTC.

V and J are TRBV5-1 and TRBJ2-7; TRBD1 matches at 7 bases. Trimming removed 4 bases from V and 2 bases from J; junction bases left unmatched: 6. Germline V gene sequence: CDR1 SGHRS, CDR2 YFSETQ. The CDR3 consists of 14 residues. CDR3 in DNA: TGCGCCAGCAGCCCAAGACAGGGCGCCTACGAGCAGTACTTC. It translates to CASSPRQGAYEQYF.

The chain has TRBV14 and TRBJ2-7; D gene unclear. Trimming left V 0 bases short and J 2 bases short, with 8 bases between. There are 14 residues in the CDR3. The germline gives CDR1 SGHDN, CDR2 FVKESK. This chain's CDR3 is CASSQERKAYEQYF. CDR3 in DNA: TGTGCCAGCAGCCAAGAACGGAAAGCCTACGAGCAGTACTTC.

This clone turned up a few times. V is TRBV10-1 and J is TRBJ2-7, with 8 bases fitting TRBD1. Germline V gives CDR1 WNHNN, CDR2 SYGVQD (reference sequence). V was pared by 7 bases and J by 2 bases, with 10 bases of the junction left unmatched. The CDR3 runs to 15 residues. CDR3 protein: CASTPGQTGAYEQYF. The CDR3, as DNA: TGCGCCAGCACCCCAGGACAGACAGGGGCCTACGAGCAGTACTTC.

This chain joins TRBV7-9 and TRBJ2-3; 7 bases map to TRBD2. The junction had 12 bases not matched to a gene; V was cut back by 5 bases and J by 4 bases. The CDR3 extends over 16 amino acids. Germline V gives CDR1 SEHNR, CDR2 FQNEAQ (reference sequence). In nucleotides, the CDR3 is TGTGCCAGCAGCCCCCGCCCAGATCTAGCGGCAGATACGCAGTATTTT. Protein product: CASSPRPDLAADTQYF.

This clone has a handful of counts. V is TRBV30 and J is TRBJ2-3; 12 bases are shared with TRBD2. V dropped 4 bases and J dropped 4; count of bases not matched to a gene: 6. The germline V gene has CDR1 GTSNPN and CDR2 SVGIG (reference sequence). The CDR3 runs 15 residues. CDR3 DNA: TGTGCCTGGAAGCGACTAGCGGGGGCCCCAGATACGCAGTATTTT. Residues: CAWKRLAGAPDTQYF.

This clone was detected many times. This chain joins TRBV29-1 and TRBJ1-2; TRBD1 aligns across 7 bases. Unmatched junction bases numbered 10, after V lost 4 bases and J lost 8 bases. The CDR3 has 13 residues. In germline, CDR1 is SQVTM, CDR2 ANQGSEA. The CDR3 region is CSVADRAGGGYTF. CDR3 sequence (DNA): TGCAGCGTTGCCGACAGGGCCGGGGGAGGCTACACCTTC.

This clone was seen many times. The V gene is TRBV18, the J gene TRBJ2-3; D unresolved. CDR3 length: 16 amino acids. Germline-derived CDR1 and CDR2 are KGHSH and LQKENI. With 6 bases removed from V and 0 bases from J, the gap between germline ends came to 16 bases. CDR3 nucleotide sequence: TGTGCCAGCTCCGCAAATGGTGGATCTAGCACAGATACGCAGTATTTT. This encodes CASSANGGSSTDTQYF.

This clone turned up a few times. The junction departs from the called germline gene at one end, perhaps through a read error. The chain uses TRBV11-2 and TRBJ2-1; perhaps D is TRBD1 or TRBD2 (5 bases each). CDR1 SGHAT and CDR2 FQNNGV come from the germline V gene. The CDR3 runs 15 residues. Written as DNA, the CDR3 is TGCGCCAGCAGCCAAGACGGGGCTAGCCACAATGAGCAGTTCTTC. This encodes CASSQDGASHNEQFF.

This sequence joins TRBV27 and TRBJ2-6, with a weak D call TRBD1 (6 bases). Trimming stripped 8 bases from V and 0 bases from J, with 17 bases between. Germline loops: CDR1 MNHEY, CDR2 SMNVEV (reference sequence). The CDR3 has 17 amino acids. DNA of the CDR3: TGTGCCAGCGCACCTGGACAGTTCTTCTCTGGGGCCAACGTCCTGACTTTC. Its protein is CASAPGQFFSGANVLTF.

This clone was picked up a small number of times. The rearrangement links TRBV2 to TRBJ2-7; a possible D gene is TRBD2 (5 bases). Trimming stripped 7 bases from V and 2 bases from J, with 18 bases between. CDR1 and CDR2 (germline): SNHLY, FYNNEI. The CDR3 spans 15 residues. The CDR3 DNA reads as TGTGCCAGCAAAGGAGGCCGGACGGAGACCTACGAGCAGTACTTC. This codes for CASKGGRTETYEQYF.

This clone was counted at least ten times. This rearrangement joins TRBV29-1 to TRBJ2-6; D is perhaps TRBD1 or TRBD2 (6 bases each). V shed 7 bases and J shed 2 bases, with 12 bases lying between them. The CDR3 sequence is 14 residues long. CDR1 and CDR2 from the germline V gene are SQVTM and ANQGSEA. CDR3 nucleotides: TGCAGCGCTGTCGGGGGCGCTGGGGCCAACGTCCTGACTTTC. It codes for CSAVGGAGANVLTF. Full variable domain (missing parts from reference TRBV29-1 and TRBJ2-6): SAVISQKPSRDICQRGTSLTIQCQVDSQVTMMFWYRQQPGQSLTLIATANQGSEATYESGFVIDKFPISRPNLTFSTLTVSNMSPEDSSIYLCSAVGGAGANVLTFGAGSRLTVL.

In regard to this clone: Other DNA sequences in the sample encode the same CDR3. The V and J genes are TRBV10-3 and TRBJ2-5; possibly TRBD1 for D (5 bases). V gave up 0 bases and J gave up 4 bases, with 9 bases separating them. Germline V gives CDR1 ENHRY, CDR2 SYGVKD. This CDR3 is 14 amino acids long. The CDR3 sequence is CAISESRVGETQYF. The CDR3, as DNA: TGTGCCATCAGTGAGTCCAGGGTGGGAGAGACCCAGTACTTC.

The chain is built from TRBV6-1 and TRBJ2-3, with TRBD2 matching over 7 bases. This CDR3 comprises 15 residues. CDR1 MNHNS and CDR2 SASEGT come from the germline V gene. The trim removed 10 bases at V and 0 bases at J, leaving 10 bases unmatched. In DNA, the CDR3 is TGTGCCATTACCCTGGGTAGCGGGAGCACAGATACGCAGTATTTT. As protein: CAITLGSGSTDTQYF.

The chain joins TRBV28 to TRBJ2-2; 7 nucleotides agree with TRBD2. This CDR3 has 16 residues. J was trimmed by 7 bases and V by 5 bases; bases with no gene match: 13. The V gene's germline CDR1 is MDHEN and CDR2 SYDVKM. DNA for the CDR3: TGTGCCAGCAGTCCCGCGGGGAGCGGGATGATCGGGGAGCTGTTTTTT. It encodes CASSPAGSGMIGELFF.

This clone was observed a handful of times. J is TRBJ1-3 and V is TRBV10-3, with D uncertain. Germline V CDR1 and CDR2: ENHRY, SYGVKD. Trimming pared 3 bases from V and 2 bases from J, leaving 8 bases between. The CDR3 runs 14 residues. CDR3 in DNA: TGTGCCATCAGTGACACAGAAGCTGGAAACACCATATATTTT. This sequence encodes CAISDTEAGNTIYF.

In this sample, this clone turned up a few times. CDR3 protein: CASSLTSQPVNEQYF. CDR3 nucleotides: TGTGCCAGCAGCCTGACTAGCCAGCCCGTGAACGAGCAGTACTTC. The gene calls are TRBV7-3 and TRBJ2-7; 7 bases align to TRBD2. J lost 5 bases, V lost 5 bases, and 12 bases had no gene match. Germline loops: CDR1 SGHTA, CDR2 FQGTGA. This CDR3 is 15 amino acids long.

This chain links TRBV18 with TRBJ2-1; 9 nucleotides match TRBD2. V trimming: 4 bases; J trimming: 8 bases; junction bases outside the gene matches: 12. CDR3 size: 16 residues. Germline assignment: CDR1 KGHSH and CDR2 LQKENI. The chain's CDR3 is CASSLGLARAGDEQFF. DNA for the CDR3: TGTGCCAGCTCACTTGGACTAGCGAGAGCTGGGGATGAGCAGTTCTTC.

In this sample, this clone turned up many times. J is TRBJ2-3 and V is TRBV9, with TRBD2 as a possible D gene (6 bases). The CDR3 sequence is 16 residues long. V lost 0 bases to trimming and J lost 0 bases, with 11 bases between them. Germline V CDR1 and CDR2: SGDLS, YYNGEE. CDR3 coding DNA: TGTGCCAGCAGCGTAGGACAACGGGAGAGCACAGATACGCAGTATTTT. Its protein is CASSVGQRESTDTQYF.

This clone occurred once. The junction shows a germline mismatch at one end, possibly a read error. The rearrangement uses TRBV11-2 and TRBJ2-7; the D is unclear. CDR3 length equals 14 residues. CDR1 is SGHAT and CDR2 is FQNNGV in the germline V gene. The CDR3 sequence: CASSLTSSSHEQYF. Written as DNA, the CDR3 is TGTGCCAGCAGCCTGACTTCCAGCTCCCACGAGCAGTACTTC. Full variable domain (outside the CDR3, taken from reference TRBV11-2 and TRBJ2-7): EAGVAQSPRYKIIEKRQSVAFWCNPISGHATLYWYQQILGQGPKLLIQFQNNGVVDDSQLPKDRFSAERLKGVDSTLKIQPAKLEDSAVYLCASSLTSSSHEQYFGPGTRLTVT.

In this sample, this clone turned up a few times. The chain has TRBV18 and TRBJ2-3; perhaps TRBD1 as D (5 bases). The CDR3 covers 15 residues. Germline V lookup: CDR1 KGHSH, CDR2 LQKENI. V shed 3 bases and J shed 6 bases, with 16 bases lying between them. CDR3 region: CASSPSPGFTDTQYF. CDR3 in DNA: TGTGCCAGCTCACCTTCCCCAGGGTTCACCGATACGCAGTATTTT.

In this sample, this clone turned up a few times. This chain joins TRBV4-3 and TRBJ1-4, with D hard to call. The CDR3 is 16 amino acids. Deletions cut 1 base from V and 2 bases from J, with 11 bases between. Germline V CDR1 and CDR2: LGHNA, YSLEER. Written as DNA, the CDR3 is TGCGCCAGCAGCCAAGGGGCAGGTTTGACTAATGAAAAACTGTTTTTT. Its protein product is CASSQGAGLTNEKLFF.

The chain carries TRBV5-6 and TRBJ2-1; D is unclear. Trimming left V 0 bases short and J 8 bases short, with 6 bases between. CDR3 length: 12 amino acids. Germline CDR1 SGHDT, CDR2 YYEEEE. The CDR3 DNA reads TGTGCCAGCAGCTTGGACTTTTATGAGCAGTTCTTC. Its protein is CASSLDFYEQFF. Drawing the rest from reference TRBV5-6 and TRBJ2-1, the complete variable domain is DAGVTQSPTHLIKTRGQQVTLRCSPKSGHDTVSWYQQALGQGPQFIFQYYEEEERQRGNFPDRFSGHQFPNYSSELNVNALLLGDSALYLCASSLDFYEQFFGPGTRLTVL.

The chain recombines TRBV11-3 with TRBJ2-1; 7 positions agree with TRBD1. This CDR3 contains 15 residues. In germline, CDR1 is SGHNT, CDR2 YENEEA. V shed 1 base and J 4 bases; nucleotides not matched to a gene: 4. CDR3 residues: CASSLGDSIYNEQFF. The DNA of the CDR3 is TGTGCCAGCAGCTTAGGGGACAGTATATACAATGAGCAGTTCTTC.